Below are 18 T cell receptor gamma chains sequenced from a single sample in a study of γδ T cells in repeated Plasmodium falciparum infection. Flow sorting of PBMC yielded separate Vgamma9/Vdelta2+ and Vdelta2-negative gammadelta T cell populations for bulk repertoire analysis. TCRdb reprocessed the multiplex PCR reads through CATT. The table has around 27,000 gamma-chain clones, over 1.1% seen once. Sequenced: gamma-delta T cells from blood. The receptors were sampled from a pool of human donors (malaria-infected and uninfected, not separated).

About this clone: Since a far larger clone is one base different, this is likely a read error. Different DNA sequences within this sample yield the same CDR3. The chain joins TRGV9 to TRGJP. As TCRdb names no J gene, one was assigned here on the basis of a DNA match to germline. The CDR3 contains 18 residues. Germline CDR1 reads GITISATS; CDR2 reads ISYDGTV (reference sequence). The CDR3 region is CALWEVPSEELGKKIKVF. For the CDR3, the DNA is TGTGCCCTGTGGGAGGTACCTTCTGAAGAGTTGGGCAAAAAAATCAAGGTATTT.

This clone was detected ten times or more. It differs at one base from a far larger clone, so likely a read error. The same CDR3 also results from other DNA sequences found in this sample. This chain uses TRGV9 with TRGJP. Here the J gene was assigned by germline matching of the DNA, as TCRdb has none. CDR3 length equals 15 residues. Germline-derived CDR1 and CDR2 are GITISATS and ISYDGTV (reference sequence). The CDR3 spells CALWVKELGKKIKVF. In DNA form, the CDR3 reads TGTGCCCTGTGGGTTAAGGAGTTGGGCAAAAAAATCAAGGTATTT.

This clone showed up many times. The TCRdb protein, from a much larger clone, departs from this DNA's translation at residue 7, likely by read error; the protein shown derives from the DNA. The J gene is TRGJ1 or TRGJ2, the V gene TRGV9. The J gene was missing in TCRdb and was found by matching the end of the DNA to germline. V shed 2 bases, J shed 3 bases, and the junction held 7 bases outside the gene matches. CDR1 and CDR2 from the germline V gene are GITISATS and ISYDGTV (reference sequence). CDR3 size: 14 residues. As DNA, the CDR3 is TGTGCCTTGTGGGAGGCGCAACGTTATTATAAGAAACTCTTT. Its protein product is CALWEAQRYYKKLF.

This clone has a handful of counts. TCRdb assigns this DNA the protein of a much larger clone, which departs from its translation at residue 11; this likely reflects a read error, and the protein shown comes from translating the DNA. V gene assignment gives TRGV9, but the J gene was left uncalled. The CDR3 extends over 13 amino acids. CDR1 and CDR2 from the germline V gene are GITISATS and ISYDGTV (reference sequence). CDR3: CALWERDYYKRLF. Written as DNA, the CDR3 is TGTGCCTTGTGGGAGAGGGATTATTATAAGAGACTCTTT.

This clone turned up a few times. The protein TCRdb lists belongs to a much larger clone and differs from this DNA's translation at residue 8, which points to a read error; the protein shown is made from the DNA. This chain joins TRGV3 and TRGJ1 or TRGJ2. CDR3 length: 13 residues. From germline, CDR1 is VTNTFY and CDR2 YDVSTARD (reference sequence). In nucleotides, the CDR3 is TGTGCCACCTGGGACAGGCCCAGTGATAAGAAGCTCTTT. Protein: CATWDRPSDKKLF.

This clone was counted many times. CDR3 amino acids: CATWVAVYKKLF. DNA for the CDR3: TGTGCCACCTGGGTCGCCGTGTATAAGAAACTCTTT. The V and J genes are TRGV4 and TRGJ1 or TRGJ2. Germline CDR1 EGSTGY, CDR2 YDSYTSSV. After removal of 5 bases from V and 7 bases from J, the junction contained 8 bases not matched to a gene. This CDR3 spans 12 amino acids.

Concerning this clone itself: The protein TCRdb lists belongs to a much larger clone and differs from this DNA's translation at residue 10, which points to a read error; the protein shown is made from the DNA. The chain recombines TRGV9 with TRGJ1 or TRGJ2. The J gene, missing from TCRdb, was assigned here through DNA to germline matching. The CDR3 has 18 amino acids. Per the germline V gene, CDR1 is GITISATS and CDR2 is ISYDGTV (reference sequence). The V segment lost 1 base and the J segment 0 bases; nucleotides outside the gene matches: 15. CDR3 sequence (DNA): TGTGCCTTGTGGGAGGTATCCCAAGGGCGATCGAATTATTATAAGAAACTCTTT. Translated, it gives CALWEVSQGRSNYYKKLF.

This clone was observed many times. V usage is TRGV2 and J usage is TRGJP2. TCRdb lists no J gene, so it was determined here by aligning the DNA to germline. Unmatched junction bases numbered 10, after V lost 0 bases and J lost 15 bases. Per the germline V gene, CDR1 is EGSNGY and CDR2 is YDSYNSKV. The CDR3 totals 13 residues. CDR3 protein: CATWDGPQWVKTF. The CDR3 nucleotides read TGTGCCACCTGGGACGGGCCCCAGTGGGTCAAGACGTTT.

This clone has at least ten counts. The TCRdb protein, from a much larger clone, departs from this DNA's translation at residue 9, likely by read error; the protein shown derives from the DNA. The chain carries TRGV9 and TRGJP. CDR1 is GITISATS, CDR2 ISYDGTV, per germline (reference sequence). The CDR3 is made up of 17 amino acids. CDR3 residues: CALWEVSQGLGKKIKVF. DNA for the CDR3: TGTGCCTTGTGGGAGGTGTCCCAAGGGTTGGGCAAAAAAATCAAGGTATTT.

This clone occurred many times. TCRdb's listed protein matches a much larger clone and diverges from this DNA's translation at residue 12, likely through a read error; the protein shown comes from the DNA. The V gene call reads TRGV9; no J gene was called. CDR3 size: 14 residues. Looked up from germline, CDR1 is GITISATS and CDR2 is ISYDGTV (reference sequence). CDR3 sequence: CALWEVQRGPKELF. In DNA form, the CDR3 reads TGTGCCTTGTGGGAGGTGCAGAGGGGGCCTAAGGAACTCTTT.

Comments on this clone: The mismatch at residue 7 between this DNA's translation and the TCRdb protein of a much larger clone likely reflects a read error; the protein shown is translated from the DNA. V and J are TRGV9 and TRGJP1. Matching the DNA to germline supplied the J gene, which TCRdb does not give. The CDR3 totals 13 residues. Losses at the gene ends were 4 bases for V and 9 bases for J; bases not matched to a gene: 8. The germline gives CDR1 GITISATS, CDR2 ISYDGTV (reference sequence). CDR3 DNA sequence: TGTGCCTTGTGGGAAGAACTCCGTTGGTTCAAGATATTT. Translation gives CALWEELRWFKIF.

A few counts support this clone. The protein held in TCRdb is that of a much larger clone and does not match this DNA's translation at residue 6, likely because of a read error; the protein shown is translated from the DNA. The chain links TRGV9 to TRGJP. Here the J gene was assigned by germline matching of the DNA, as TCRdb has none. Trimming cost V 3 bases and J 9 bases; bases outside gene matches: 14. Germline lookup yields CDR1 GITISATS and CDR2 ISYDGTV (reference sequence). The CDR3 covers 18 residues. DNA of the CDR3: TGTGCCTTGTGGGAGAGTACGAAAGAGGGGTTGGGCAAAAAAATCAAGGTATTT. Protein: CALWESTKEGLGKKIKVF.

By share, this clone counts as medium-sized. CDR3 loop: CATWDGPDYKKLF. The DNA of the CDR3 is TGTGCCACCTGGGATGGGCCGGATTATAAGAAACTCTTT. The chain is built from TRGV4 and TRGJ1 or TRGJ2. This CDR3 has 13 amino acids. Looked up from germline, CDR1 is EGSTGY and CDR2 is YDSYTSSV. The junction had 4 bases not matched to a gene; V was cut back by 0 bases and J by 5 bases.

As concerns this clone: The protein TCRdb gives is from a much larger clone and does not agree with this DNA's translation at residue 10, likely a read error; the protein shown here comes from the DNA. This chain's CDR3 is CALWEVGPESGKKIKVF. CDR3 nucleotide sequence: TGTGCCTTGTGGGAGGTGGGACCGGAGTCGGGCAAAAAAATCAAGGTATTT. The chain is built from TRGV9 and TRGJP. The J gene comes from matching the DNA to germline here; TCRdb lacks it. Germline CDR1 reads GITISATS; CDR2 reads ISYDGTV (reference sequence). This CDR3 contains 17 residues.

To note about this clone: The junction differs from germline at one of its ends, possibly a read error. The chain recombines TRGV9 with TRGJP. The J gene is not listed in TCRdb, so it was assigned here from a DNA match to germline. This CDR3 region has 13 residues. Per germline, CDR1 GITISATS and CDR2 ISYDGTV (reference sequence). CDR3 protein: CAIKSWAKKIKVF. The CDR3 region has the DNA TGCGCCATCAAGAGTTGGGCAAAAAAAATCAAGGTATTT.

By sample fraction, this clone is medium-sized. Other DNA sequences in this specimen translate into the identical CDR3. The rearrangement links TRGV8 to TRGJP1. Germline values: CDR1 VENAVY, CDR2 YDSYNSRV. The CDR3 loop spans 13 amino acids. V lost 3 bases and J lost 6; bases outside the gene matches: 4. CDR3 sequence (DNA): TGTGCCACCTGGGATCTCGCTGGTTGGTTCAAGATATTT. This gives the protein CATWDLAGWFKIF.

This clone was found many times. The translation of this DNA and the TCRdb protein of a much larger clone differ at residue 3, probably owing to a read error; the protein shown here is translated from the DNA. The rearrangement uses TRGV9 and TRGJ1 or TRGJ2. The CDR3 length is 11 residues. CDR1 and CDR2 (germline): GITISATS, ISYDGTV (reference sequence). The CDR3 DNA reads as TGTGCCTCGTGGGAGGTGATGAAGAAACTCTTT. It codes for CASWEVMKKLF.

This clone has at least ten counts. The chain combines TRGV9 with TRGJ1 or TRGJ2. CDR3 length: 11 amino acids. Germline-derived CDR1 and CDR2 are GITISATS and ISYDGTV (reference sequence). Unmatched junction bases numbered 6, after V lost 5 bases and J lost 8 bases. As DNA, the CDR3 is TGTGCCTTGTGGGGCCTCAATAAGAAACTCTTT. Translated, it gives CALWGLNKKLF.